These 16 T cell receptor beta chains came from one sample sequenced in a study of blood T cell repertoires in COVID-19. This table comes from immunoSEQ multiplex PCR, and its TCRdb copy is limited to in-frame clones, with some not included. There are about 230,000 clones in the sample; roughly 84% occur only once, and approximately 2.4% lies in the top ten. The sequenced material came from peripheral blood. These receptors all stem from a man aged 40-50 years who had recovered from COVID-19.

The chain combines TRBV14 with TRBJ2-1; 8 bases fit TRBD2. CDR1 is SGHDN, CDR2 FVKESK, per germline. The ends lost 1 base at V and 4 bases at J; junction bases unmatched: 3. The CDR3 has 15 residues. CDR3 region: CASSQGGGRYNEQFF. The CDR3, as DNA: TGTGCCAGCAGCCAAGGCGGGGGGAGATACAATGAGCAGTTCTTC.

The chain has TRBV3-1 (or the pseudogene TRBV3-2) and TRBJ1-3; 8 positions agree with TRBD1. The V gene's germline CDR1 is LGHDT and CDR2 YNNKEL (reference sequence). The CDR3 is 14 amino acids. V gave up 4 bases and J gave up 7 bases; unmatched junction bases: 6. The CDR3 nucleotides are TGTGCCAGCAGCCCCGGACAGGGAGGCAACACCATATATTTT. Its translation: CASSPGQGGNTIYF.

The V and J genes are TRBV2 and TRBJ2-7; 7 nucleotides align to TRBD2. CDR1 and CDR2 (germline): SNHLY, FYNNEI. The CDR3 runs 16 residues. Trimming at V came to 0 bases and at J to 4 bases, leaving 9 bases not matched to a gene. CDR3 protein: CASSEALGGRNYEQYF. CDR3 coding DNA: TGTGCCAGCAGTGAAGCGCTAGGCGGGAGAAATTACGAGCAGTACTTC.

The chain combines TRBV18 with TRBJ1-1; D gene unclear. The germline gives CDR1 KGHSH, CDR2 LQKENI. The CDR3 has 13 residues. V lost 1 base and J lost 0, with 3 bases in between. CDR3 region: CASSPLLNTEAFF. The CDR3, as DNA: TGTGCCAGCTCACCACTATTGAACACTGAAGCTTTCTTT.

The V call is TRBV30, the J call TRBJ2-5, with TRBD1 matching over 11 bases. The junction had 8 bases not matched to a gene; V was cut back by 3 bases and J by 5 bases. This CDR3 is built from 15 residues. CDR1 and CDR2 (germline): GTSNPN, SVGIG (reference sequence). The CDR3 here is CAWRGTGGSRETQYF. The CDR3 DNA is TGTGCCTGGAGGGGGACAGGGGGTAGTCGGGAGACCCAGTACTTC.

This chain links TRBV30 with TRBJ1-1; 7 bases agree with TRBD1. CDR3 length: 12 amino acids. Germline loops: CDR1 GTSNPN, CDR2 SVGIG (reference sequence). V lost 3 bases to trimming and J lost 6 bases; unmatched junction nucleotides: 4. The CDR3 loop reads CAWSRDRAEAFF. The CDR3, as DNA: TGTGCCTGGAGCAGGGACAGAGCTGAAGCTTTCTTT.

The chain carries TRBV5-4 and TRBJ1-3; D is unresolved. Germline loops: CDR1 SGHNT, CDR2 YYREEE (reference sequence). Deletions cut 0 bases from V and 8 bases from J, with 9 bases between. The CDR3 has 13 residues. Written as DNA, the CDR3 is TGTGCCAGCAGCTTGGGGCCCCGTGACACCATATATTTT. Its protein product is CASSLGPRDTIYF.

The chain uses TRBV12-3 or TRBV12-4 and TRBJ2-1; D gene unclear. The V end lost 5 bases, the J end lost 7 bases, and 6 bases lay between the germline ends. CDR3 length: 11 residues. The CDR3: CASSQWNEQFF. As DNA, the CDR3 is TGTGCCAGCAGTCAGTGGAATGAGCAGTTCTTC.

This chain joins TRBV12-3 or TRBV12-4 and TRBJ1-2; D is possibly TRBD1 (6 bases). The CDR3 is 13 residues long. Between the trimmed V and J ends, which lost 2 bases and 8 bases, there was a span of 12 bases. CDR3 amino acids: CASSLIQGRGYTF. CDR3 bases: TGTGCCAGCAGTTTAATACAGGGTAGGGGCTACACCTTC.

The chain uses TRBV5-4 and TRBJ2-2; 14 bases agree with TRBD2. V was clipped by 4 bases and J by 7 bases; unmatched bases: 6. The CDR3 has 16 amino acids. Germline values: CDR1 SGHNT, CDR2 YYREEE (reference sequence). The CDR3 reads CASSAGLAGAYGELFF. CDR3 in DNA: TGTGCCAGCAGCGCGGGACTAGCGGGAGCTTACGGGGAGCTGTTTTTT.

Of note for this clone: Other DNA sequences within the sample encode an identical CDR3. The chain links TRBV5-1 to TRBJ1-1; no definite D call. The germline CDR1 and CDR2 sequences are SGHRS and YFSETQ. The V and J ends lost 0 bases and 1 base respectively, with 4 bases between them. The CDR3 has 13 residues. The CDR3 spells CASSLAGNTEAFF. The CDR3 bases are TGCGCCAGCAGCTTGGCCGGGAACACTGAAGCTTTCTTT.

Notes on this clone: The junction differs from germline at one of its ends, possibly a read error. The J gene is TRBJ2-3, the V gene TRBV7-2; unclear D gene. Germline loops: CDR1 SGHTA, CDR2 FQGNSA. The CDR3 is 12 residues long. The CDR3 sequence is CASSFSKDTQYF. DNA of the CDR3: TGTGCCAGCAGCTTTAGCAAAGATACGCAGTATTTT. The variable domain in full, completed from reference TRBV7-2 and TRBJ2-3, reads GAGVSQSPSNKVTEKGKDVELRCDPISGHTALYWYRQSLGQGLEFLIYFQGNSAPDKSGLPSDRFSAERTGGSVSTLTIQRTQQEDSAVYLCASSFSKDTQYFGPGTRLTVL.

The chain recombines TRBV7-6 with TRBJ2-7; TRBD1 aligns across 9 bases. Trimming took 8 bases from V and 3 from J; bases not matched to a gene: 5. This CDR3 contains 13 residues. Germline values: CDR1 SGHVS, CDR2 FNYEAQ. The CDR3 DNA is TGTGCCAGCGGAGAGGACAGGGGCTACGAGCAGTACTTC. It translates to CASGEDRGYEQYF.

The V call is TRBV6-5, the J call TRBJ1-2, with 11 bases fitting TRBD1. The V segment lost 8 bases and the J segment 4 bases; nucleotides outside the gene matches: 6. CDR3 length equals 14 residues. CDR1 is MNHEY, CDR2 SVGAGI, per germline. CDR3 amino acids: CASQRTGGLYGYTF. The CDR3 DNA reads as TGTGCCAGCCAACGGACAGGGGGCCTCTATGGCTACACCTTC.

A few counts support this clone. V is TRBV11-2 and J is TRBJ2-7; TRBD2 matches 10 bases. This CDR3 is built from 17 residues. The ends lost 3 bases at V and 3 bases at J; junction bases unmatched: 11. Germline V gene sequence: CDR1 SGHAT, CDR2 FQNNGV. The CDR3 sequence is CASSLISGGVRDYEQYF. In DNA, the CDR3 is TGTGCCAGCAGCTTGATCAGCGGGGGGGTAAGAGACTACGAGCAGTACTTC. The full variable domain, with the rest looked up from reference TRBV11-2 and TRBJ2-7, is EAGVAQSPRYKIIEKRQSVAFWCNPISGHATLYWYQQILGQGPKLLIQFQNNGVVDDSQLPKDRFSAERLKGVDSTLKIQPAKLEDSAVYLCASSLISGGVRDYEQYFGPGTRLTVT.

The chain employs TRBV2 and TRBJ1-3; D perhaps matches TRBD1 (6 bases). The CDR3 totals 15 residues. In germline, CDR1 is SNHLY, CDR2 FYNNEI. V was clipped by 4 bases and J by 2 bases, with 12 bases between them. CDR3 protein: CASSVQGGAGNTIYF. The DNA of the CDR3 is TGTGCCAGCAGTGTACAGGGTGGAGCTGGAAACACCATATATTTT.